Listed below are T cell receptor beta chains from one sample, sequenced in a study of regulatory T cells in long-lasting Graves disease. TCRdb used MiXCR to reprocess the multiplex PCR reads, holding one entry per CDR3 protein. The table shows under 800,000 distinct CDR3 sequences, with about 16% occurring only once. This sample was shared with a second study, whose subject was T cells in Graves' hyperthyroidism and ophthalmopathy.

Sequencing was performed on peripheral blood mononuclear cells (PBMCs), taken at new diagnosis, from a patient treated with antithyroid drugs. These receptors came from a woman younger than 45 with Graves disease. Each CDR3 is given with its conserved first and last residue. Fields, in order: V gene, clone size, D gene, J gene, CDR3 DNA, CDR3 protein. The D gene is left open where the match is weak. Clone size appears in some rows only: once, few, many, or a class for an expanded clone.

V gene: TRBV2
clone size: -
D gene: -
J gene: TRBJ2-7
CDR3 DNA: TGTGCCAGCAGTGTCGTTTACAAAACCTACGAGCAGTACTTC
CDR3 protein: CASSVVYKTYEQYF

V gene: TRBV19
clone size: few
D gene: TRBD1
J gene: TRBJ1-5
CDR3 DNA: TGTGCCAGCGGGACAGGGATTCATCCCCAGCATTTT
CDR3 protein: CASGTGIHPQHF

V gene: TRBV5-1
clone size: few
D gene: -
J gene: TRBJ2-2
CDR3 DNA: TGCGCCTCGGGTGCGGGTCGGAACACCGGGGAGCTGTTTTTT
CDR3 protein: CASGAGRNTGELFF

V gene: TRBV28
clone size: many
D gene: TRBD1
J gene: TRBJ2-4
CDR3 DNA: TGTGCCAGCAGTTCGACAGGGGGTCAAGCCAAAAACATTCAGTACTTC
CDR3 protein: CASSSTGGQAKNIQYF

V gene: TRBV30
clone size: many
D gene: -
J gene: TRBJ2-1
CDR3 DNA: TGTGCCTGGATCCCCGGGGAGCGGTACAATGAGCAGTTCTTC
CDR3 protein: CAWIPGERYNEQFF

V gene: TRBV11-2
clone size: few
D gene: -
J gene: TRBJ2-1
CDR3 DNA: TGTGCCAGCAGCGCGCCAGGGTCCTACAATGAGCAGTTCTTC
CDR3 protein: CASSAPGSYNEQFF

V gene: TRBV3-1
clone size: few
D gene: TRBD2
J gene: TRBJ2-1
CDR3 DNA: TGTGCCAGCAGCCAAGAGTCTGGACTAGCGGGGATCCACAATGAGCAGTTCTTC
CDR3 protein: CASSQESGLAGIHNEQFF

V gene: TRBV11-2
clone size: many
D gene: -
J gene: TRBJ2-1
CDR3 DNA: TGTGCCAGCAGGCCCTACTTGGACAATGAGCAGTTCTTC
CDR3 protein: CASRPYLDNEQFF

V gene: TRBV7-9
clone size: few
D gene: -
J gene: TRBJ2-7
CDR3 DNA: TGTGCCAGCAGCTTAGAATTTGGACTGTACTTC
CDR3 protein: CASSLEFGLYF

V gene: TRBV24-1
clone size: -
D gene: -
J gene: TRBJ2-4
CDR3 DNA: TGTGCCACCAGTGATTGGGACAAAAACATTCAGTACTTC
CDR3 protein: CATSDWDKNIQYF

V gene: TRBV6-1
clone size: many
D gene: -
J gene: TRBJ2-3
CDR3 DNA: TGTGCCAGCAGCCCCCCCATGGGTACGCAGTATTTT
CDR3 protein: CASSPPMGTQYF

V gene: TRBV6-1
clone size: few
D gene: TRBD2
J gene: TRBJ2-3
CDR3 DNA: TGTGCCAGTCAGCGGGATGGGGATACGCAGTATTTT
CDR3 protein: CASQRDGDTQYF

V gene: TRBV2
clone size: few
D gene: -
J gene: TRBJ1-6
CDR3 DNA: TGTGCCAGCAGCCAAACGAGGGGGGCAAGCTATAATTCACCCCTCCACTTT
CDR3 protein: CASSQTRGASYNSPLHF

V gene: TRBV6-1
clone size: -
D gene: -
J gene: TRBJ2-3
CDR3 DNA: TGTGCCAGCGAAGGGACGGGGGCAGATACGCAGTATTTT
CDR3 protein: CASEGTGADTQYF

V gene: TRBV27
clone size: -
D gene: TRBD1
J gene: TRBJ1-1
CDR3 DNA: TGTGCCAGCAGGGGGACAGGCCCAAAAGGGGCTTTCTTT
CDR3 protein: CASRGTGPKGAFF

V gene: TRBV15
clone size: -
D gene: -
J gene: TRBJ2-1
CDR3 DNA: TGTGCCACCAGCAGGATCGGGGGCTACTACAATGAGCAGTTCTTC
CDR3 protein: CATSRIGGYYNEQFF

V gene: TRBV6-2/TRBV6-3
clone size: many
D gene: -
J gene: TRBJ1-1
CDR3 DNA: TGTGCCAGCACCGAGGGACAAGCGAACACTGAAGCTTTCTTT
CDR3 protein: CASTEGQANTEAFF

V gene: TRBV7-3
clone size: -
D gene: -
J gene: TRBJ2-1
CDR3 DNA: TGTGCCAGCAGCAGATTCCCCAATGAGCAGTTCTTC
CDR3 protein: CASSRFPNEQFF

V gene: TRBV7-8
clone size: few
D gene: -
J gene: TRBJ2-7
CDR3 DNA: TGTGCCAGCAGCTCGCTACAGGGCTTCGGCTACGAGCAGTACTTC
CDR3 protein: CASSSLQGFGYEQYF

V gene: TRBV11-2
clone size: many
D gene: -
J gene: TRBJ2-7
CDR3 DNA: TGTGCCAGCAGCTCCCAATCACCCCCAGCCTCCTACGAGCAGTACTTC
CDR3 protein: CASSSQSPPASYEQYF

V gene: TRBV24-1
clone size: -
D gene: TRBD1
J gene: TRBJ2-3
CDR3 DNA: TGTGCCACCAGTGATTCCCGACAGGGTCTAAGCACAGATACGCAGTATTTT
CDR3 protein: CATSDSRQGLSTDTQYF

V gene: TRBV18
clone size: many
D gene: TRBD1
J gene: TRBJ2-1
CDR3 DNA: TGTGCCAGCTCCCCGGACAGGGCCTATGAGCAGTTCTTC
CDR3 protein: CASSPDRAYEQFF

V gene: TRBV20-1
clone size: -
D gene: TRBD2
J gene: TRBJ2-7
CDR3 DNA: TGCAGTGCCCCCCTCGGGGGGAACTCCTACGAGCAGTACTTC
CDR3 protein: CSAPLGGNSYEQYF

V gene: TRBV27
clone size: many
D gene: TRBD1
J gene: TRBJ1-1
CDR3 DNA: TGTGCCAGCAGTTTTTGGGCAGGGGGGACCACTGAAGCTTTCTTT
CDR3 protein: CASSFWAGGTTEAFF

V gene: TRBV7-3
clone size: many
D gene: -
J gene: TRBJ2-2
CDR3 DNA: TGTGCCAGCAGCTTAGATGGGGGCAGTTCCGGGGAGCTGTTTTTT
CDR3 protein: CASSLDGGSSGELFF

V gene: TRBV7-2
clone size: many
D gene: -
J gene: TRBJ2-5
CDR3 DNA: TGTGCCAGCAGCCGAGTAGGAGGGGCGGAGGAGACCCAGTACTTC
CDR3 protein: CASSRVGGAEETQYF

V gene: TRBV12-3/TRBV12-4
clone size: many
D gene: TRBD2
J gene: TRBJ2-1
CDR3 DNA: TGTGCCAGCTGCGTTAGCGGGAGCTCCTACAATGAGCAGTTCTTC
CDR3 protein: CASCVSGSSYNEQFF

V gene: TRBV30
clone size: few
D gene: -
J gene: TRBJ2-7
CDR3 DNA: TGTGCCTGGAGTGTACTAGGAGACGAGCAGTACTTC
CDR3 protein: CAWSVLGDEQYF

V gene: TRBV25-1
clone size: many
D gene: -
J gene: TRBJ2-7
CDR3 DNA: TGTGCCAGCAGCGAACCAGCCTACTACGAGCAGTACTTC
CDR3 protein: CASSEPAYYEQYF